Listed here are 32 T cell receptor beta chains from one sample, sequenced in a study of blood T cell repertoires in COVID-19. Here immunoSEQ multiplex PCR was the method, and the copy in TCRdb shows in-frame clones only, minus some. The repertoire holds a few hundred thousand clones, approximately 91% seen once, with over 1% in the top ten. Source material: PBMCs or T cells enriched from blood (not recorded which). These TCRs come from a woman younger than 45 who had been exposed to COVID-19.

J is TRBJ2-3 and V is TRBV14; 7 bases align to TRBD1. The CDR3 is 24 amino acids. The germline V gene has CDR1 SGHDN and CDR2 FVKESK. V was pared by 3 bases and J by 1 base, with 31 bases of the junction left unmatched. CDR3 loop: CASSHSLGQRGSLGAGRRTDTQYF. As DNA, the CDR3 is TGTGCCAGCAGCCACTCCCTGGGACAGAGAGGATCGCTAGGCGCTGGAAGACGCACAGATACGCAGTATTTT.

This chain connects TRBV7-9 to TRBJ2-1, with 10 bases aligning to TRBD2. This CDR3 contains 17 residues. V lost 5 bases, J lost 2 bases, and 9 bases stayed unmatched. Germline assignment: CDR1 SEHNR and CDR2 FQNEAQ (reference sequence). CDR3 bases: TGTGCCAGCAGCCCTTCGACGCTAGCGGGAGCCTACAATGAGCAGTTCTTC. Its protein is CASSPSTLAGAYNEQFF.

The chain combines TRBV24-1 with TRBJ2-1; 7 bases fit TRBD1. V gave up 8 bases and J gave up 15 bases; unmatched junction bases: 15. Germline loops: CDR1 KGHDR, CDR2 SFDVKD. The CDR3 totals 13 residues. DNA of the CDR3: TGTGCCACCAAAGGTACGGGAAGGGGGCAGCGGTTCTTC. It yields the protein CATKGTGRGQRFF.

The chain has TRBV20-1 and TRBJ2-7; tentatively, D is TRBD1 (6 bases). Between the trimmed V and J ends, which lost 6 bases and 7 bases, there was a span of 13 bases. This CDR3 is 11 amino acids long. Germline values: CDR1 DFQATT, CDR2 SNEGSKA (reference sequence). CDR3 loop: CSARQVPEQYF. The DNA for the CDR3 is TGCAGTGCCCGACAGGTTCCAGAGCAGTACTTC.

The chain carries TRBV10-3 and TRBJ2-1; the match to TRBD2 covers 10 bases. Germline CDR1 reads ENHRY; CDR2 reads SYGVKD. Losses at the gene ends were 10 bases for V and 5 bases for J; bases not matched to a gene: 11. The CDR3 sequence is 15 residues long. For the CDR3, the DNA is TGTGCCACCTCTAGGACTAGCGGAGCTAACAATGAGCAGTTCTTC. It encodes CATSRTSGANNEQFF.

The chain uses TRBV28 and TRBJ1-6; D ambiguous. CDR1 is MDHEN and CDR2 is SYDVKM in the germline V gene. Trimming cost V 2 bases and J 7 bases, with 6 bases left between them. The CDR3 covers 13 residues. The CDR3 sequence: CASSLPENSPLHF. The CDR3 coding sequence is TGTGCCAGCAGTTTACCCGAGAATTCACCCCTCCACTTT.

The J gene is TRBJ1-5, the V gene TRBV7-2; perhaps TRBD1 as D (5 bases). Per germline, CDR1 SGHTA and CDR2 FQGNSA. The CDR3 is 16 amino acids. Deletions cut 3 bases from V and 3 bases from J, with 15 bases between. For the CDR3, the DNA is TGTGCCAGCAGCTTTAATGGGGCCGGTAACAATCAGCCCCAGCATTTT. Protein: CASSFNGAGNNQPQHF.

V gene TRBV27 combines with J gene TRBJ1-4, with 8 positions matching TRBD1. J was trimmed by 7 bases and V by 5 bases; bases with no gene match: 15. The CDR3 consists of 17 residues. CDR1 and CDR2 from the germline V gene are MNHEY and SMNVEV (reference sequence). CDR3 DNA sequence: TGTGCCAGCAGTCCCTTAAAGTTCGGACAGGGAGGTGAAAAACTGTTTTTT. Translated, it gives CASSPLKFGQGGEKLFF.

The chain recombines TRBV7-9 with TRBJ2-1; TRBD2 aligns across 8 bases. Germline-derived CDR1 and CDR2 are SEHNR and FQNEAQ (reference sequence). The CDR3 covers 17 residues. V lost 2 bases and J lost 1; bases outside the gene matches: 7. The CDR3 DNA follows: TGTGCCAGCAGCTTAACGGGGGGACTAGTTTCCTACAATGAGCAGTTCTTC. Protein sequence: CASSLTGGLVSYNEQFF. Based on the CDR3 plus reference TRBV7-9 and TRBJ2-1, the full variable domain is DTGVSQNPRHKITKRGQNVTFRCDPISEHNRLYWYRQTLGQGPEFLTYFQNEAQLEKSRLLSDRFSAERPKGSFSTLEIQRTEQGDSAMYLCASSLTGGLVSYNEQFFGPGTRLTVL.

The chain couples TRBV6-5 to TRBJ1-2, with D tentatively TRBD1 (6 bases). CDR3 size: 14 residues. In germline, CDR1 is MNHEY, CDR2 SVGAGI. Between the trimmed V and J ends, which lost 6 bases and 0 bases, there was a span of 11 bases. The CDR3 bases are TGTGCCAGCAGCCACCAGGGGACTAACTATGGCTACACCTTC. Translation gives CASSHQGTNYGYTF.

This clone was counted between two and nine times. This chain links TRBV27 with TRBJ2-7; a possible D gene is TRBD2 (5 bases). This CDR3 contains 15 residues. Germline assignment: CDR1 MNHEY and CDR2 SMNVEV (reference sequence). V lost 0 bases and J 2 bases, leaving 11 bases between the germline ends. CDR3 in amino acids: CASSLSGSGPYEQYF. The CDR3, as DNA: TGTGCCAGCAGTTTATCGGGCAGCGGCCCCTACGAGCAGTACTTC.

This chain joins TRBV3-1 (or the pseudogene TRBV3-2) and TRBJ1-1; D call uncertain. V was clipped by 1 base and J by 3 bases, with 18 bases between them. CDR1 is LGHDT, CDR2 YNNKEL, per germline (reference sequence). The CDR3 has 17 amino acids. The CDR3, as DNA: TGTGCCAGCAGCCAAGGCGGGAGGAGCACTCTTTACACTGAAGCTTTCTTT. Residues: CASSQGGRSTLYTEAFF.

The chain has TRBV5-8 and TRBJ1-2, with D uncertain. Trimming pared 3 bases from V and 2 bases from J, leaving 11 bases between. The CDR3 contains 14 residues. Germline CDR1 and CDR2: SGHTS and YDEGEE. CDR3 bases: TGTGCCAGCAGCTCGGAAGCGAGAAACTATGGCTACACCTTC. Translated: CASSSEARNYGYTF.

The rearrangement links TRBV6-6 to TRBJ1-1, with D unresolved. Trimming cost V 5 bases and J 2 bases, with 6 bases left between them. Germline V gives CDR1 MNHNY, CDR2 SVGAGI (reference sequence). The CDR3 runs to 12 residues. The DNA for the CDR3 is TGTGCCAGCAGTCTGTTAAACACTGAAGCTTTCTTT. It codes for CASSLLNTEAFF.

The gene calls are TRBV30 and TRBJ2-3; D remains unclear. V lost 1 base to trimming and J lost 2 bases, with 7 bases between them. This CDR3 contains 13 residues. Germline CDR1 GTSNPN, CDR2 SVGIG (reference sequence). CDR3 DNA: TGTGCCTGGAGTGAGCTTTCCACAGATACGCAGTATTTT. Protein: CAWSELSTDTQYF.

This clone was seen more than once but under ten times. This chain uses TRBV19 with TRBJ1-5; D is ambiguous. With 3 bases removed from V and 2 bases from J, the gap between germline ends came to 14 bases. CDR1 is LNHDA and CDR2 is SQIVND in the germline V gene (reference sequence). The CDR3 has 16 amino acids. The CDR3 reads CASSMARIDGNQPQHF. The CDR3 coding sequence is TGTGCCAGTAGTATGGCGCGGATAGACGGCAATCAGCCCCAGCATTTT.

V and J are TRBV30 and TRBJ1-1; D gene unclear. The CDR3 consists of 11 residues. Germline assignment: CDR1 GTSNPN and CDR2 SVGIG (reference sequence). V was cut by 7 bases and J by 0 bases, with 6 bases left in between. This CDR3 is CAFLVNTEAFF. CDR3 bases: TGTGCCTTCTTAGTGAACACTGAAGCTTTCTTT.

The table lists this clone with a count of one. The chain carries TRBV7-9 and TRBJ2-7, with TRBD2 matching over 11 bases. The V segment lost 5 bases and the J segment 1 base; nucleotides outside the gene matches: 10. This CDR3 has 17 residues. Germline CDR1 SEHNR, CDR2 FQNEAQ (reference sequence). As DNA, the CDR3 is TGTGCCAGCAGCCCAGAACTTGGGACTAGCGGTTCCTACGAGCAGTACTTC. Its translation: CASSPELGTSGSYEQYF. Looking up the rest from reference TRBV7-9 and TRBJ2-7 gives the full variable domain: DTGVSQNPRHKITKRGQNVTFRCDPISEHNRLYWYRQTLGQGPEFLTYFQNEAQLEKSRLLSDRFSAERPKGSFSTLEIQRTEQGDSAMYLCASSPELGTSGSYEQYFGPGTRLTVT.

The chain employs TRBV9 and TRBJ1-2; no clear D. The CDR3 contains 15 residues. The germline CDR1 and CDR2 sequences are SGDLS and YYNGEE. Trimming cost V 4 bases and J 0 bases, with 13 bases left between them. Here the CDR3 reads CASSPGSQANYGYTF. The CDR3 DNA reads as TGTGCCAGCAGCCCGGGGTCTCAAGCTAACTATGGCTACACCTTC.

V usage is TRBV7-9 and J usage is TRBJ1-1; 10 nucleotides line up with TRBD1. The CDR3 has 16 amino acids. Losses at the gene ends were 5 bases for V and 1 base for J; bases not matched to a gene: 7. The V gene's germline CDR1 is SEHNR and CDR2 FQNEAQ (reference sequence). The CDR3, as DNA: TGTGCCAGCAGCCTCAGGGACAGGGGCCCGAACACTGAAGCTTTCTTT. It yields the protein CASSLRDRGPNTEAFF.

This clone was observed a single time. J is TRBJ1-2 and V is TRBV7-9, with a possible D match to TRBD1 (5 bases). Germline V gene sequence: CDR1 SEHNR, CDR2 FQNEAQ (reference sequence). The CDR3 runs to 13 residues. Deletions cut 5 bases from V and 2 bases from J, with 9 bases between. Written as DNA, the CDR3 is TGTGCCAGCAGCCAGACAGTAAACTATGGCTACACCTTC. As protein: CASSQTVNYGYTF.

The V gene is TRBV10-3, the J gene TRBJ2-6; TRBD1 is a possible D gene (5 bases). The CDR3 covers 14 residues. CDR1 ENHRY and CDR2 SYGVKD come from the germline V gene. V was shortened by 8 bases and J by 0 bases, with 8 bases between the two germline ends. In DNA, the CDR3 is TGTGCCATCTCGCAGGGCTCTGGGGCCAACGTCCTGACTTTC. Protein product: CAISQGSGANVLTF.

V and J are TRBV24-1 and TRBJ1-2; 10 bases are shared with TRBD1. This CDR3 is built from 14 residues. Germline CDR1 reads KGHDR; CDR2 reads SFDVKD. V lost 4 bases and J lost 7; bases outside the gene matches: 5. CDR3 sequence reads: CATSEPGQGGGYTF. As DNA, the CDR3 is TGTGCCACCAGTGAACCTGGACAGGGGGGTGGCTACACCTTC.

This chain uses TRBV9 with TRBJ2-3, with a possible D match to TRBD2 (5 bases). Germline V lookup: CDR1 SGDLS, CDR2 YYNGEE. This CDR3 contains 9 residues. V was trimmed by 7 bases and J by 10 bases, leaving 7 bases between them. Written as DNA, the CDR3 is TGTGCCAGCGGGAGTCCGCAGTATTTT. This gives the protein CASGSPQYF.

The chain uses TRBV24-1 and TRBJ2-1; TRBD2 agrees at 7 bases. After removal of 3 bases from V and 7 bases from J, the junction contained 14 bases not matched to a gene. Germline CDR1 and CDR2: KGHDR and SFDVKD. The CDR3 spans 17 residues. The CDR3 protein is CATSDGLAGASQNEQFF. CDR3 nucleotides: TGTGCCACCAGTGATGGGCTCGCGGGAGCTAGCCAAAATGAGCAGTTCTTC.

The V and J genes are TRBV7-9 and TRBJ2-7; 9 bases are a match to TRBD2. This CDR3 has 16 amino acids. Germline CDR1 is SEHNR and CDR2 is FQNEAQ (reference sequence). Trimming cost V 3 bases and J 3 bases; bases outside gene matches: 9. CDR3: CASSFYGGRVIYEQYF. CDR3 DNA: TGTGCCAGCAGCTTTTATGGCGGGAGGGTTATCTACGAGCAGTACTTC.

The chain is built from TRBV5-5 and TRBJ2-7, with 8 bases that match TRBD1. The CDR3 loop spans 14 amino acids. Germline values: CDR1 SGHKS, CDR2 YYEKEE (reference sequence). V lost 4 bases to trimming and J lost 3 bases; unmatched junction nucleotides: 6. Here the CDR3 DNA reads TGTGCCAGCAGCGAGGGACAGGTAATCTACGAGCAGTACTTC. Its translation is CASSEGQVIYEQYF.

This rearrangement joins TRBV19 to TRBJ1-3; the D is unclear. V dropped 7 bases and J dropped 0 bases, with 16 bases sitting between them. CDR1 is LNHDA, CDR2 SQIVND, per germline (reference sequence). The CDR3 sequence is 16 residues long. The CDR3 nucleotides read TGTGCCAGTATAAGGGAGGGAGCTCCCTCTGGAAACACCATATATTTT. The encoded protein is CASIREGAPSGNTIYF.

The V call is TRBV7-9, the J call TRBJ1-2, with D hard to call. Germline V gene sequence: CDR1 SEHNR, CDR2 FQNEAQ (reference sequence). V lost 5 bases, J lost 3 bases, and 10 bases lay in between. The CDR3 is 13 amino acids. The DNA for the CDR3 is TGTGCCAGCAGCGCCGAGCGATACTATGGCTACACCTTC. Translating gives CASSAERYYGYTF.

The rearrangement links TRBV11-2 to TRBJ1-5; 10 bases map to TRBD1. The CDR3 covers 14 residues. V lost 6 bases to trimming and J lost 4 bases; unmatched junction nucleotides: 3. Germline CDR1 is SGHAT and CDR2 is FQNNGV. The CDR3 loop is CASRRTGGNQPQHF. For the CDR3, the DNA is TGTGCCAGCAGGAGGACAGGGGGGAATCAGCCCCAGCATTTT.

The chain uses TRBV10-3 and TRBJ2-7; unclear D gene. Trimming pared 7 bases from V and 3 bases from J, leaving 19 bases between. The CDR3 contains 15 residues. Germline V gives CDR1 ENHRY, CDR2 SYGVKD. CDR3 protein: CAIKEAWAGNYEQYF. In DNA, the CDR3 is TGTGCCATCAAGGAAGCATGGGCAGGAAACTACGAGCAGTACTTC.

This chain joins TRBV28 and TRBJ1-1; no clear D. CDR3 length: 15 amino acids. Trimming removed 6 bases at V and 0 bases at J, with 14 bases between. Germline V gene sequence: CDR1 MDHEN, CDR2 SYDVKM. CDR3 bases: TGTGCCAGCAGCCCACACACAGCAATGAACACTGAAGCTTTCTTT. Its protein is CASSPHTAMNTEAFF. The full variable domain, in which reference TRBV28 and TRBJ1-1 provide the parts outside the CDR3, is DVKVTQSSRYLVKRTGEKVFLECVQDMDHENMFWYRQDPGLGLRLIYFSYDVKMKEKGDIPEGYSVSREKKERFSLILESASTNQTSMYLCASSPHTAMNTEAFFGQGTRLTVV.